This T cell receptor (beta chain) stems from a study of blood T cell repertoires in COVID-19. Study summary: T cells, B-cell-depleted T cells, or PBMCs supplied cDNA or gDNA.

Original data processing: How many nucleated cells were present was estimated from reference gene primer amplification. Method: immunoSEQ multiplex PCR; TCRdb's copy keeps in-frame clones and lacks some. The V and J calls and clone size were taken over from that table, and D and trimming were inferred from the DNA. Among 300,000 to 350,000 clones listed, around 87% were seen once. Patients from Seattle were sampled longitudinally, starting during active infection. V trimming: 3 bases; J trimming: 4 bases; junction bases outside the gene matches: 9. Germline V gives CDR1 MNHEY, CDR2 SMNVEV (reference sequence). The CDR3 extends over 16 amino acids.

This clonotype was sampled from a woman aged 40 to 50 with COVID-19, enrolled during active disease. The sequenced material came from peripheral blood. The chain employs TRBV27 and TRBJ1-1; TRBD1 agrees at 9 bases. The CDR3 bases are TGTGCCAGCAGTTTTACCTCCGGGACAGGGAGCACTGAAGCTTTCTTT. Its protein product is CASSFTSGTGSTEAFF.